This T cell receptor beta chain appears in the sequencing data of a study of blood T cell repertoires in COVID-19. Turning to the study itself: The cDNA or gDNA used as material had been derived from T cells, B-cell-depleted T cells, or PBMCs.

In the original processing: Reference gene primer amplification in the assay estimated nucleated cell counts. Sequenced by immunoSEQ multiplex PCR; TCRdb stores in-frame clones only, minus some. From that table come the V and J calls and clone size; the DNA was used to work out D and trimming. Of about 180,000 clones listed, about four fifths were seen once; the top ten hold roughly 9%. CDR3 length: 19 residues. Germline trimming cut 1 base from V and 3 bases from J; bases unmatched to any gene: 9. The germline V gene has CDR1 LGHNA and CDR2 YSLEER. The sequence derives from a woman aged 65 to 85 with acute or convalescent COVID-19. This chain connects TRBV4-3 to TRBJ1-6, with 10 bases that match TRBD1. The material sequenced was peripheral blood. The CDR3 protein is CASSQGRDRGAHYNSPLHF. In DNA, the CDR3 is TGCGCCAGCAGCCAAGGCCGGGACAGGGGCGCTCACTATAATTCACCCCTCCACTTT.